The sample holds one count of the clone carrying this T cell receptor beta chain. This sequence may be a read error, since a much larger clone differs from it by one base. This entry is derived from a study of CD8+CD57+ T cells in acquired aplastic anemia. Study details: Across the sorted CD4+ and CD8+ cells, DNA amounts averaged 3.2 ug. Reads per healthy sample averaged approximately 10 million (CD4+) and 11 million to 12 million (CD8+).

Profiling of TCR beta VDJ combinations and CDR3 sequences used genomic DNA as template. TCRdb reanalysed the reads using MiXCR and keeps one entry per CDR3 protein. The sample shows some 130,000 distinct CDR3 sequences, less than 45% of them seen only once. The germline V gene encodes CDR1 SEHNR and CDR2 FQNEAQ (reference sequence). CDR3 length equals 12 residues. V gene TRBV7-9 combines with J gene TRBJ2-4; D unresolved. This sequence was found in a human donor in good health, serving as a control. Sequencing was done on a sample of sorted CD4+, CD8+, or CD8+CD57+ T cells (not recorded which) from PBMCs. This CDR3 is CASSPDRNVQYF. CDR3 in DNA: TGTGCCAGCAGCCCGGACCGAAACGTTCAGTACTTC.